The 30 T cell receptor beta chains below come from one sample, sequenced in a study of T cells in Graves' hyperthyroidism and ophthalmopathy. There were TCR beta CDR3 regions amplified from RNA transcripts. Researchers ran a first-round RT-PCR on the TCR CDR3 using the HTBI primer set. Via MiXCR, TCRdb re-called the multiplex PCR reads, giving one row per CDR3 protein. The table includes fewer than 650,000 distinct CDR3 sequences, over 35% detected once. Specimen: peripheral blood or thyroid tissue (not recorded which). Receptors were obtained from an adult woman with Graves' disease, either hyperthyroidism or ophthalmopathy (not recorded which).

V is TRBV20-1 and J is TRBJ1-1; tentative D call: TRBD1 (5 bases). V lost 6 bases, J lost 0 bases, and 11 bases lay in between. Germline values: CDR1 DFQATT, CDR2 SNEGSKA (reference sequence). This CDR3 has 13 amino acids. CDR3 sequence reads: CSAARDMNTEAFF. For the CDR3, the DNA is TGCAGTGCCGCCAGGGATATGAACACTGAAGCTTTCTTT.

This clonotype was recorded a few times. A read error may account for a junction end that differs from germline. The genes are TRBV11-2 and TRBJ2-7; D may correspond to TRBD1 or TRBD2 (6 bases each). The CDR3 extends over 12 amino acids. Germline CDR1 reads SGHAT; CDR2 reads FQNNGV. Here the CDR3 reads CASSFWGGTILF. The CDR3 DNA is TGTGCCAGCAGCTTCTGGGGCGGGACAATCCTCTTC.

The V call is TRBV5-8, the J call TRBJ1-1; no clear D. CDR1 is SGHTS, CDR2 YDEGEE, per germline. This CDR3 spans 12 amino acids. The ends were cut back, 3 bases at V and 5 bases at J, with 8 bases in the middle. DNA for the CDR3: TGTGCCAGCAGCTCAAGATGGACTGAAGCTTTCTTT. This gives the protein CASSSRWTEAFF.

This clonotype has more than one count but fewer than ten. The V and J genes are TRBV7-2 and TRBJ2-7; TRBD2 matches at 7 bases. Germline CDR1 reads SGHTA; CDR2 reads FQGNSA. Trimming took 7 bases from V and 4 from J; bases not matched to a gene: 10. The CDR3 has 14 amino acids. Here the CDR3 DNA reads TGTGCCAGCATCATGGGAGGGACTTCTTACGAGCAGTACTTC. It specifies CASIMGGTSYEQYF.

Ten or more counts support this clonotype. The chain employs TRBV20-1 and TRBJ2-7; 8 bases match TRBD2. Germline lookup yields CDR1 DFQATT and CDR2 SNEGSKA (reference sequence). J was trimmed by 2 bases and V by 7 bases; bases with no gene match: 10. CDR3 length equals 14 residues. CDR3 DNA sequence: TGCAGTGGTAGGGGCGGGGGGCTTCCCTACGAGCAGTACTTC. Protein product: CSGRGGGLPYEQYF.

The chain uses TRBV15 and TRBJ1-1, with D uncertain. Germline loops: CDR1 LNHNV, CDR2 YYDKDF (reference sequence). This CDR3 spans 15 amino acids. V shed 3 bases and J shed 0 bases, with 11 bases lying between them. CDR3 loop: CATSRDFGVNTEAFF. CDR3 DNA: TGTGCCACCAGCAGGGACTTCGGGGTGAACACTGAAGCTTTCTTT.

Of note for this clonotype: Compared with germline, one end of the junction differs, possibly owing to a read error. This sequence joins TRBV5-5 and TRBJ2-7; 7 bases are shared with TRBD1. CDR1 SGHKS and CDR2 YYEKEE come from the germline V gene (reference sequence). The CDR3 is 14 amino acids. CDR3 DNA: TGTGCCAACAGCTGGCGACAGGGTATCTACGAGCAGTACTTC. Encoded protein: CANSWRQGIYEQYF.

The chain carries TRBV7-2 and TRBJ2-5; the match to TRBD2 covers 7 bases. This CDR3 comprises 15 residues. The J segment lost 5 bases and the V segment lost 6 bases, leaving 12 bases of the junction unmatched. CDR1 and CDR2 from the germline V gene are SGHTA and FQGNSA. CDR3 DNA sequence: TGTGCCAGCAGTTACCAATATGGGGGAGGGGAGACCCAGTACTTC. This encodes CASSYQYGGGETQYF.

There are a few counts of this clonotype. The V gene is TRBV7-9, the J gene TRBJ2-5; D is unresolved. Trimming shortened V by 5 bases and J by 5 bases, and 15 bases separated the two germline ends. The CDR3 runs 14 residues. Germline assignment: CDR1 SEHNR and CDR2 FQNEAQ (reference sequence). The CDR3, as DNA: TGTGCCAGCAGCGAACGGGCCCCCGGGGAGACCCAGTACTTC. This gives the protein CASSERAPGETQYF.

This clonotype was recorded many times. The chain is built from TRBV19 and TRBJ2-7; 8 nucleotides match TRBD1. The germline gives CDR1 LNHDA, CDR2 SQIVND (reference sequence). V gave up 7 bases and J gave up 2 bases; unmatched junction bases: 4. The CDR3 has 13 residues. CDR3 in DNA: TGTGCCAGTATTGGGACAGGCACCTACGAGCAGTACTTC. Translated: CASIGTGTYEQYF.

The J gene is TRBJ2-5, the V gene TRBV15; no definite D call. Trimming took 0 bases from V and 3 from J, leaving 11 bases between them. This CDR3 spans 15 amino acids. CDR1 is LNHNV, CDR2 YYDKDF, per germline (reference sequence). The CDR3 coding sequence is TGTGCCACCAGCAGAGATCTTCGGGTAGAAGAGACCCAGTACTTC. Its protein is CATSRDLRVEETQYF.

J is TRBJ1-5 and V is TRBV19; no definite D call. The CDR3 has 13 amino acids. Germline V gene data show CDR1 as LNHDA and CDR2 as SQIVND (reference sequence). Trimming pared 5 bases from V and 4 bases from J, leaving 9 bases between. The CDR3 reads CASSEQTNQPQHF. The CDR3, as DNA: TGTGCCAGTAGTGAACAGACAAATCAGCCCCAGCATTTT.

This chain uses TRBV15 with TRBJ2-5; 9 bases map to TRBD2. With 1 base clipped from V and 8 bases from J, the junction kept 5 bases outside the gene matches. CDR1 and CDR2 from the germline V gene are LNHNV and YYDKDF (reference sequence). This CDR3 spans 14 amino acids. CDR3 residues: CATSRGRREGTQYF. The DNA of the CDR3 is TGTGCCACCAGCAGAGGACGGCGGGAGGGCACCCAGTACTTC. Supplemented by reference TRBV15 and TRBJ2-5, the full variable domain reads DAMVIQNPRYQVTQFGKPVTLSCSQTLNHNVMYWYQQKSSQAPKLLFHYYDKDFNNEADTPDNFQSRRPNTSFCFLDIRSPGLGDTAMYLCATSRGRREGTQYFGPGTRLLVL.

This clonotype was recorded a few times. The chain couples TRBV7-9 to TRBJ2-7; TRBD2 matches 13 bases. The CDR3 spans 16 residues. Per the germline V gene, CDR1 is SEHNR and CDR2 is FQNEAQ (reference sequence). Losses at the gene ends were 3 bases for V and 2 bases for J; bases not matched to a gene: 4. CDR3 region: CASSLGLAGNTYEQYF. DNA of the CDR3: TGTGCCAGCAGCTTGGGACTAGCGGGAAACACCTACGAGCAGTACTTC.

Ten or more counts support this clonotype. The V and J genes are TRBV7-9 and TRBJ2-5, with a possible D match to TRBD1 (5 bases). This CDR3 region has 14 residues. Trimming removed 1 base from V and 4 bases from J, with 10 bases in between. In germline, CDR1 is SEHNR, CDR2 FQNEAQ (reference sequence). The CDR3 DNA is TGTGCCAGCAGCTTAGGTGCAGGGCGAGAGACCCAGTACTTC. It specifies CASSLGAGRETQYF.

The chain employs TRBV24-1 and TRBJ2-1; D possibly matches TRBD1 or TRBD2 (5 bases each). Germline lookup yields CDR1 KGHDR and CDR2 SFDVKD. The CDR3 consists of 15 residues. The V gene lost 3 bases and the J gene lost 8 bases, with 16 bases spanning the gap. The DNA for the CDR3 is TGTGCCACCAGTGATCCAACTAGGACAATGGATGAGCAGTTCTTC. Its translation is CATSDPTRTMDEQFF.

The chain has TRBV23-1 and TRBJ2-3; 7 nucleotides align to TRBD1. TRBV23-1 qualifies as an ORF whose function is uncertain. The CDR3 contains 15 residues. Germline trimming cut 7 bases from V and 0 bases from J; bases unmatched to any gene: 7. CDR3 nucleotides: TGCGCCAGCACGGATGACAGGGAAAGCACAGATACGCAGTATTTT. Protein: CASTDDRESTDTQYF.

With respect to this clonotype: An end of the junction differs from the germline gene, which may be a read error. V and J are TRBV19 and TRBJ2-3; D perhaps matches TRBD1 (6 bases). Germline V CDR1 and CDR2: LNHDA, SQIVND (reference sequence). There are 15 residues in the CDR3. The CDR3 sequence: CASTRRQANTDTQCF. The CDR3 DNA is TGTGCCAGTACCCGTCGACAGGCCAACACAGATACGCAGTGTTTT.

In DNA, the CDR3 is TGTGCCATCGGAGGACAAGGGAGGGAAGAGACCCAGTACTTC. Protein sequence: CAIGGQGREETQYF. The genes are TRBV10-3 and TRBJ2-5, with 7 bases identical to TRBD2. The germline gives CDR1 ENHRY, CDR2 SYGVKD. The junction had 9 bases not matched to a gene; V was cut back by 8 bases and J by 3 bases. There are 14 residues in the CDR3.

This clonotype was seen a single time. This rearrangement joins TRBV29-1 to TRBJ1-5, with D possibly being TRBD1 (6 bases). CDR3 size: 12 residues. Per germline, CDR1 SQVTM and CDR2 ANQGSEA. V was pared by 7 bases and J by 9 bases, with 16 bases between. The CDR3, as DNA: TGCAGCGCCGGGACAACCATCTTGCCCCAGCATTTT. It yields the protein CSAGTTILPQHF.

The gene calls are TRBV7-2 and TRBJ1-2; D is unresolved. Between the trimmed V and J ends, which lost 1 base and 3 bases, there was a span of 9 bases. The length of the CDR3 is 14 residues. From germline, CDR1 is SGHTA and CDR2 FQGNSA. The CDR3: CASSLVGRDYGYTF. The CDR3 DNA reads as TGTGCCAGCAGCTTAGTGGGGAGGGACTATGGCTACACCTTC.

The chain is built from TRBV6-2 or TRBV6-3 and TRBJ2-7, with unresolved D. The CDR3 is 14 amino acids. Between the trimmed V and J ends, which lost 5 bases and 1 base, there was a span of 12 bases. From germline, CDR1 is MNHEY and CDR2 SVGEGT. The CDR3 DNA reads as TGTGCCAGCAGTGGACGGCCGAGGTCCTACGAGCAGTACTTC. Its translation is CASSGRPRSYEQYF.

This clonotype has just a few counts. The gene calls are TRBV20-1 and TRBJ2-7, with a weak D call TRBD1 (5 bases). Germline CDR1 reads DFQATT; CDR2 reads SNEGSKA (reference sequence). The CDR3 is made up of 15 amino acids. Trimming took 0 bases from V and 2 from J, leaving 14 bases between them. CDR3 DNA: TGCAGTGCTAGAGATCCAAAAGGGGCCGCCTACGAGCAGTACTTC. Amino acids: CSARDPKGAAYEQYF.

This clonotype was picked up a small number of times. This chain links TRBV25-1 with TRBJ1-1; TRBD1 matches at 9 bases. V shed 6 bases, J shed 1 base, and the junction held 6 bases outside the gene matches. Germline-derived CDR1 and CDR2 are MGHDK and SYGVNS. The CDR3 has 15 amino acids. CDR3 sequence: CASSPTDRGNTEAFF. The CDR3 nucleotides are TGTGCCAGCAGCCCGACGGACAGGGGGAACACTGAAGCTTTCTTT.

This clonotype was counted between two and nine times. The gene calls are TRBV7-8 and TRBJ2-5; 11 positions match TRBD1. V was clipped by 4 bases and J by 2 bases; unmatched bases: 6. CDR1 SGHVS and CDR2 FQNEAQ come from the germline V gene. The CDR3 runs to 16 residues. CDR3 coding DNA: TGTGCCAGCAGCTATAGCGGGACAGGGGGTCAAGAGACCCAGTACTTC. Its protein product is CASSYSGTGGQETQYF.

The chain carries TRBV5-6 and TRBJ2-2; 12 nucleotides match TRBD1. The CDR3 is 16 amino acids. The ends lost 4 bases at V and 4 bases at J; junction bases unmatched: 5. Looked up from germline, CDR1 is SGHDT and CDR2 is YYEEEE. CDR3 in DNA: TGTGCCAGCAGCCCAGGGACAGGGGGCAGCACCGGGGAGCTGTTTTTT. This translates into CASSPGTGGSTGELFF.

In its sample, this clonotype was seen many times. The CDR3 DNA is TGTGCCATCAGTGAGTCGACAGGGTACGAGCAGTACTTC. Protein product: CAISESTGYEQYF. The rearrangement joins TRBV10-3 to TRBJ2-7; 7 nucleotides agree with TRBD1. The junction had 0 bases not matched to a gene; V was cut back by 0 bases and J by 4 bases. The CDR3 has 13 amino acids. CDR1 and CDR2 from the germline V gene are ENHRY and SYGVKD.

This clonotype occurred many times. The chain uses TRBV6-1 and TRBJ2-7; 12 positions match TRBD2. The CDR3 runs to 13 residues. The junction had 1 base not matched to a gene; V was cut back by 7 bases and J by 3 bases. In germline, CDR1 is MNHNS, CDR2 SASEGT. This chain's CDR3 is CASILAGGYEQYF. CDR3 in DNA: TGTGCCAGCATACTAGCGGGAGGCTACGAGCAGTACTTC.

This clonotype was seen only a few times. A single base separates this from a much larger clone, so it may be a read error. Likely a read error: the CDR3 ends without its conserved phenylalanine or tryptophan. The chain joins TRBV7-9 to TRBJ1-3; TRBD1 might be the D (5 bases). This CDR3 is 13 amino acids long. Germline V gene lookup returns CDR1 SEHNR and CDR2 FQNEAQ (reference sequence). The germline V and J ends were trimmed by 10 bases and 4 bases, with 14 bases remaining between them. The CDR3 reads CAIMGNRGNTIYS. The CDR3, as DNA: TGTGCCATCATGGGCAACAGGGGAAACACCATATATTCT.

Written as DNA, the CDR3 is TGTGCCAGCAGCAGGGACAGGGCGCAGCCCCAAGAGACCCAGTACTTC. Translation: CASSRDRAQPQETQYF. The gene calls are TRBV7-9 and TRBJ2-5, with 9 bases matching TRBD1. V dropped 5 bases and J dropped 1; count of bases not matched to a gene: 8. The CDR3 totals 16 residues. Looked up from germline, CDR1 is SEHNR and CDR2 is FQNEAQ (reference sequence).